This T cell receptor beta chain stems from a study of T cell changes during pregnancy in multiple sclerosis (dated by TCRdb to the late 2010s). Notes on the research overall: Changes in the T cell repertoire over the course of pregnancy were examined in this study in women with multiple sclerosis.

Library prep was done by the immunoSEQ multiplex PCR assay. Sourced from immuneACCESS, this table was stored by TCRdb with only in-frame sequences that have V and J called. A share of the clones is absent; for the studies checked, an unresolved V gene accounts for under half, and the remainder has no known explanation. This sample comprises 40,000 to 55,000 clones, approximately 92% of them detected only once. The ten most abundant clones make up roughly 0.71% of the sample. Worth noting for this clone: Its antigen has not been determined. Base quality data are lacking; no much larger clone is found one base away.

The source is a female donor with multiple sclerosis, enrolled in a pregnancy study. The sequenced sample was CD4+ T cells from peripheral blood mononuclear cells, obtained in the third trimester of pregnancy.

The DNA sequence is as follows: TGTGCCAGCAGCTTATACTACAATGAGCAGTTCTTC. Its protein is CASSLYYNEQFF. Recombination connected TRBV7-2 to TRBJ2-1; the D gene identity is not certain. The V and J ends are trimmed by 2 bases and 3 bases, leaving 2 bases between them. The germline V gene gives CDR1 as SGHTA and CDR2 as FQGNSA. The CDR3 spans 12 residues, from the cysteine through the phenylalanine. This entry keeps only the CDR3 DNA: 36 bases, framed from base 1.